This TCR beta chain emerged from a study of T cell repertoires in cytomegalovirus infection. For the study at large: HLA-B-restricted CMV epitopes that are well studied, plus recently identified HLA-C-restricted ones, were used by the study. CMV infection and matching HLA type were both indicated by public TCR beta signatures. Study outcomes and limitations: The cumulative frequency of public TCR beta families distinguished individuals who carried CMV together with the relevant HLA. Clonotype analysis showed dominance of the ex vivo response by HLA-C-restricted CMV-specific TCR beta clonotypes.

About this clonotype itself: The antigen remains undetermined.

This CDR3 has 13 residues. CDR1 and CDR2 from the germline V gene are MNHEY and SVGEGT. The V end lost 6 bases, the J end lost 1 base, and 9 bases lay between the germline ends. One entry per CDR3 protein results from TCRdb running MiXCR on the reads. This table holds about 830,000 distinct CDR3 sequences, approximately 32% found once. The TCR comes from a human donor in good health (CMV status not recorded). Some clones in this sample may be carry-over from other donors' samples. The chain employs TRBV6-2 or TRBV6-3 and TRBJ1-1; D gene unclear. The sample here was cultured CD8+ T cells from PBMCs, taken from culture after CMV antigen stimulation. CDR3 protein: CASRIGRNTEAFF. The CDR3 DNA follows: TGTGCCAGCAGAATTGGAAGGAACACTGAAGCTTTCTTT.